Here is one T cell receptor (beta chain) with its context. This sample is drawn from a study of blood T cell repertoires in COVID-19. Study in general: Specimens from acute and convalescent COVID-19 originated in the United States, Italy and Spain. The analysed material was cDNA or gDNA that came from T cells, B-cell-depleted T cells, or PBMCs.

The CDR3 length is 13 residues. Germline V gene lookup returns CDR1 SGHVS and CDR2 FQNEAQ. Trimming left V 7 bases short and J 4 bases short, with 13 bases between. Clones were read by immunoSEQ multiplex PCR, and TCRdb kept only the in-frame ones, dropping some. The repertoire consists of about 43,000 clones, with roughly 88% occurring once and the leading ten covering 7.5% to 10%. The sample taken for sequencing was peripheral blood. This chain links TRBV7-8 with TRBJ1-1; no clear D gene. This clonotype was obtained from a man in his 60s with active COVID-19. The CDR3 loop is CASTPIEGTEAFF. The CDR3 region has the DNA TGTGCCAGCACTCCCATCGAGGGCACTGAAGCTTTCTTT.